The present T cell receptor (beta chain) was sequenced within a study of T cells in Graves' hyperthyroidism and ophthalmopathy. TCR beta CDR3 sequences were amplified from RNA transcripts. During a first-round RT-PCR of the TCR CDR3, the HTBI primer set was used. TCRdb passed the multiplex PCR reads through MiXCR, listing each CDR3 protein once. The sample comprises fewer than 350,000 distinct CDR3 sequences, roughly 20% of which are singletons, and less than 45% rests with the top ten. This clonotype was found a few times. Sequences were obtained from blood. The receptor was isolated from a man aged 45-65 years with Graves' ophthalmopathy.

The CDR3 loop reads CASSPDRGRSNTEAFF. In nucleotides, the CDR3 is TGTGCCAGCAGCCCCGACAGGGGGCGTTCGAACACTGAAGCTTTCTTT. The chain employs TRBV7-2 and TRBJ1-1; the match to TRBD1 covers 10 bases. CDR1 and CDR2 from the germline V gene are SGHTA and FQGNSA. The ends lost 5 bases at V and 1 base at J; junction bases unmatched: 7. This CDR3 has 16 residues.